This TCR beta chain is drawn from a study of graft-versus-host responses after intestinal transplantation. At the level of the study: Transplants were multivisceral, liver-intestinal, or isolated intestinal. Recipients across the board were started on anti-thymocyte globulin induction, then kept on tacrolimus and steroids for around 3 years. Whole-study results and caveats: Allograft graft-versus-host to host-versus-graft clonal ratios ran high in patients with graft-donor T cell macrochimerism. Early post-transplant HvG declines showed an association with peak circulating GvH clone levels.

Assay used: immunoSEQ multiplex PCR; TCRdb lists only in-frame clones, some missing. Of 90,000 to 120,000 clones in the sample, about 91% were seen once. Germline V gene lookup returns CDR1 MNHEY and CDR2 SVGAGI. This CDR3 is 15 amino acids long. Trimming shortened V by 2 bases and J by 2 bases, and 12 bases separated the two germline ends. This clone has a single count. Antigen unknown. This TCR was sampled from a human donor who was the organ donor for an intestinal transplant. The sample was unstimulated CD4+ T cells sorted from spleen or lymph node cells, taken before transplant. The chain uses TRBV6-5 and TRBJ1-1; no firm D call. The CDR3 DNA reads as TGTGCCAGCAGTTACACTGGGCGGACCAACACTGAAGCTTTCTTT. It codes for CASSYTGRTNTEAFF.